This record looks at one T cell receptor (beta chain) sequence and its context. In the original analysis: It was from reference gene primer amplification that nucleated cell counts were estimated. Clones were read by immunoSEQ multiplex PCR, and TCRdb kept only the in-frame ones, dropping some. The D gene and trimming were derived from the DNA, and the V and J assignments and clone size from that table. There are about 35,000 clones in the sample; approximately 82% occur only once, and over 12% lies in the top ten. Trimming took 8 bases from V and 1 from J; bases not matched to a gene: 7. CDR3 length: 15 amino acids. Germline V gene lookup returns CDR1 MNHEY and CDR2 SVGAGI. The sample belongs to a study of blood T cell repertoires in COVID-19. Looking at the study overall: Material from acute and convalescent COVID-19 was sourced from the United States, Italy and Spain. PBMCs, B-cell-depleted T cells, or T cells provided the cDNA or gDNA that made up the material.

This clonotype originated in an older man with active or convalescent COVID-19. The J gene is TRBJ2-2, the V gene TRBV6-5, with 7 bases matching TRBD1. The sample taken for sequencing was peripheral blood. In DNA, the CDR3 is TGTGCCAGCGCACAGGGGTATGAGAACACCGGGGAGCTGTTTTTT. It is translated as CASAQGYENTGELFF.